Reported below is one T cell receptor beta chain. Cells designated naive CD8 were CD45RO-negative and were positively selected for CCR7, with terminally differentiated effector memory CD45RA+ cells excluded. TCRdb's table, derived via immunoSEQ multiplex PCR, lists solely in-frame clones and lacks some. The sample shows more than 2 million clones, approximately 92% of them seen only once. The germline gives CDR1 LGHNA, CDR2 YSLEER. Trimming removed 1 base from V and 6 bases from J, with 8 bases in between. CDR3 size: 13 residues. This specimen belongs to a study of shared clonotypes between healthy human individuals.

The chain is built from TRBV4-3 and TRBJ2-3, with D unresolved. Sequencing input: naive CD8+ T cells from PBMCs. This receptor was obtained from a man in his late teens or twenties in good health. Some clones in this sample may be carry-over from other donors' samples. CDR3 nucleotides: TGCGCCAGCAGCCAAGTCCCGGCGGATACGCAGTATTTT. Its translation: CASSQVPADTQYF.